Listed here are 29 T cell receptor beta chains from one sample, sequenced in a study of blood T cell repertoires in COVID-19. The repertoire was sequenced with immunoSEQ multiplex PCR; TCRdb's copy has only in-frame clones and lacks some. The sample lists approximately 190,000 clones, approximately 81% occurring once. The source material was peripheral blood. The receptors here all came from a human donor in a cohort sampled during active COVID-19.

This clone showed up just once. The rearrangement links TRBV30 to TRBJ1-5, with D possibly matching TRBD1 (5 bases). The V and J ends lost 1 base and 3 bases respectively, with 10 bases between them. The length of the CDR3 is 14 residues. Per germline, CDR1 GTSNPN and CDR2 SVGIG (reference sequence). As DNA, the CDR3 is TGTGCCTGGAGTGGACAGACCCACAATCAGCCCCAGCATTTT. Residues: CAWSGQTHNQPQHF.

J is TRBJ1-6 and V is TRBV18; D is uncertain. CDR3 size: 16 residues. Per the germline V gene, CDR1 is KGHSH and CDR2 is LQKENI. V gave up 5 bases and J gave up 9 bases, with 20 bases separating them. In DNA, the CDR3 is TGTGCCAGCTCAAATTTTGAGCGAGGTATCTCTTCACCCCTCCACTTT. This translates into CASSNFERGISSPLHF.

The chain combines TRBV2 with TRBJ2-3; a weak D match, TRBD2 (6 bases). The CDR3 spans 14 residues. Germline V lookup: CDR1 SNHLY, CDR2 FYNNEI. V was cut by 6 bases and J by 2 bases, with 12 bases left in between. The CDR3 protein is CASRGGRNTDTQYF. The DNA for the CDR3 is TGTGCCAGCAGGGGGGGACGCAACACAGATACGCAGTATTTT.

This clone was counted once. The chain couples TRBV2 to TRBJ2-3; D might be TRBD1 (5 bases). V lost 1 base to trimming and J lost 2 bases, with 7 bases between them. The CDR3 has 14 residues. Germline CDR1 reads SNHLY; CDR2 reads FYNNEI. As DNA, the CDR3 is TGTGCCAGCAGTGAAGGGGGCTACACAGATACGCAGTATTTT. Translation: CASSEGGYTDTQYF.

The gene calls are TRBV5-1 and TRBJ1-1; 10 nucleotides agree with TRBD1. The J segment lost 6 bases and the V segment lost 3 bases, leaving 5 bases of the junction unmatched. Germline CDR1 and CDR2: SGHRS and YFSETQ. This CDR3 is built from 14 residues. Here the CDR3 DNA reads TGCGCCAGCAGCTGGACAGGGGGTCGCGCTGAAGCTTTCTTT. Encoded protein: CASSWTGGRAEAFF.

The CDR3 region has the DNA TGTGCCAGCAGTTCGGGACAGCCAAATCAGCCCCAGCATTTT. Its protein is CASSSGQPNQPQHF. This chain joins TRBV28 and TRBJ1-5, with 7 nucleotides matching TRBD1. This CDR3 has 14 amino acids. Per the germline V gene, CDR1 is MDHEN and CDR2 is SYDVKM. V trimming: 4 bases; J trimming: 4 bases; junction bases outside the gene matches: 4. Combining the CDR3 with reference TRBV28 and TRBJ1-5 gives the whole variable domain DVKVTQSSRYLVKRTGEKVFLECVQDMDHENMFWYRQDPGLGLRLIYFSYDVKMKEKGDIPEGYSVSREKKERFSLILESASTNQTSMYLCASSSGQPNQPQHFGDGTRLSIL.

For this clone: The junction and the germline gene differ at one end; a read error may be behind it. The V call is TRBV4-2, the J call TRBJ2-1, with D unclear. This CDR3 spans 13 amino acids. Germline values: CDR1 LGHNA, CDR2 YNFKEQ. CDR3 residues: CASSTTTGNVQFF. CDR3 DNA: TGTGCCAGCAGCACCACGACTGGTAATGTGCAGTTCTTC.

CDR3 loop: CASSLYPGELFF. For the CDR3, the DNA is TGTGCCAGCAGTTTATATCCCGGGGAGCTGTTTTTT. This chain uses TRBV12-3 or TRBV12-4 with TRBJ2-2, with D uncertain. V was pared by 2 bases and J by 6 bases, with 4 bases between. The CDR3 has 12 amino acids.

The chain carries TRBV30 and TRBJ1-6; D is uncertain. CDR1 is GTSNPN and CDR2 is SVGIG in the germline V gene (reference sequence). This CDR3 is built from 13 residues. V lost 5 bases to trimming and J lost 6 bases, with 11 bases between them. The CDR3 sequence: CAWGPNTNSPLHF. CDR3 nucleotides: TGTGCCTGGGGGCCCAACACTAATTCACCCCTCCACTTT.

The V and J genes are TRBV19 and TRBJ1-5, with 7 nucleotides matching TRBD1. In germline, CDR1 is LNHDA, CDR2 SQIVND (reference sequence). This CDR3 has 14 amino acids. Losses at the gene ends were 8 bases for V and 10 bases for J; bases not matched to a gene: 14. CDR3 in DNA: TGTGCCAGTGCGGGGACAGCCAGTACTTCCCCCCAGCATTTT. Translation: CASAGTASTSPQHF.

The CDR3 nucleotides are TGCAGCGTCAGGGTCGAAAAACTGTTTTTT. Protein: CSVRVEKLFF. The chain employs TRBV29-1 and TRBJ1-4; tentatively, D is TRBD1 (5 bases). The V end lost 6 bases, the J end lost 8 bases, and 7 bases lay between the germline ends. The germline gives CDR1 SQVTM, CDR2 ANQGSEA. This CDR3 has 10 residues.

The CDR3 region is CASTTSGGTNEQFF. CDR3 bases: TGTGCCAGCACGACTAGCGGGGGGACCAATGAGCAGTTCTTC. The chain links TRBV27 to TRBJ2-1, with 13 positions matching TRBD2. The CDR3 has 14 residues. V lost 7 bases, J lost 6 bases, and 3 bases stayed unmatched. The germline V gene encodes CDR1 MNHEY and CDR2 SMNVEV (reference sequence).

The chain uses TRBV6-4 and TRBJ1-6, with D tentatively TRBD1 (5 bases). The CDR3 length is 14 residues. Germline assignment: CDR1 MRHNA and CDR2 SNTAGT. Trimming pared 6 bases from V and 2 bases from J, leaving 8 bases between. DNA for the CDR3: TGTGCCAGCAGGAGACAGCCCTATAATTCACCCCTCCACTTT. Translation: CASRRQPYNSPLHF.

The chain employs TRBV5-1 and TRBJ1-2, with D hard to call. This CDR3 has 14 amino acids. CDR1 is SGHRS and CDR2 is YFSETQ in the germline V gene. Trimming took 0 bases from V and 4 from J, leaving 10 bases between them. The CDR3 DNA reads TGCGCCAGCAGCTTGGGGAGGGAGTCCTATGGCTACACCTTC. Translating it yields CASSLGRESYGYTF.

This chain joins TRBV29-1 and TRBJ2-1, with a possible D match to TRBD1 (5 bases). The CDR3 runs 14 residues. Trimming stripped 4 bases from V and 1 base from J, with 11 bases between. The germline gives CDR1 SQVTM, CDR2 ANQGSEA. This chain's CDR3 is CSVAQGRSYNEQFF. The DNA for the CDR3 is TGCAGCGTTGCCCAGGGAAGGTCCTACAATGAGCAGTTCTTC.

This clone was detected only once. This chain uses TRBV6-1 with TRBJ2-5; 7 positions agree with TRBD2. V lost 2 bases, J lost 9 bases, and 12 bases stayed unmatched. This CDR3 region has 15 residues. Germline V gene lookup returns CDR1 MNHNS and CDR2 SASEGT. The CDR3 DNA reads TGTGCCAGCAGTGAACCGGGCAGGGCCCGGGGGGCCCAGTACTTC. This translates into CASSEPGRARGAQYF.

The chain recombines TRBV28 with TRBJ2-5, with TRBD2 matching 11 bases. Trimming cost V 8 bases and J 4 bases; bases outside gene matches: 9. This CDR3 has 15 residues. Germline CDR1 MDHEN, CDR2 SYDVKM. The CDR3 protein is CASEIAGGPGETQYF. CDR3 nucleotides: TGTGCCAGCGAAATAGCGGGAGGGCCGGGAGAGACCCAGTACTTC.

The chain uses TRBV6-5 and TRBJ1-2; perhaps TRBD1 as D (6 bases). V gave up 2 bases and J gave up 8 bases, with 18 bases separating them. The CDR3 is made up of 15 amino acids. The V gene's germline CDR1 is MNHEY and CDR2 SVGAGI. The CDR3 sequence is CASSYRWGPGWGYTF. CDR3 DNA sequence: TGTGCCAGCAGTTACAGGTGGGGGCCGGGTTGGGGCTACACCTTC.

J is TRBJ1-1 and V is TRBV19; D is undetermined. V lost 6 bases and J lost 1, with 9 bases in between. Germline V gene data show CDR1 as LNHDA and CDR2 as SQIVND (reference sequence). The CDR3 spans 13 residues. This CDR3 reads CASSLQENTEAFF. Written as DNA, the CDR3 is TGTGCCAGTAGCCTGCAGGAGAACACTGAAGCTTTCTTT.

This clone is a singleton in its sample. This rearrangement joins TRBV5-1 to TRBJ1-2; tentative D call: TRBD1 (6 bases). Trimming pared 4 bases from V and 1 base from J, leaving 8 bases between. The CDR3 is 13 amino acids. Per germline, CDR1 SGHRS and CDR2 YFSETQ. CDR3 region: CASSPDSNYGYTF. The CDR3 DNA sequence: TGCGCCAGCAGCCCGGACAGTAACTATGGCTACACCTTC. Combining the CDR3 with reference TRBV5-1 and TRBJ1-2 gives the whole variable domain KAGVTQTPRYLIKTRGQQVTLSCSPISGHRSVSWYQQTPGQGLQFLFEYFSETQRNKGNFPGRFSGRQFSNSRSEMNVSTLELGDSALYLCASSPDSNYGYTFGSGTRLTVV.

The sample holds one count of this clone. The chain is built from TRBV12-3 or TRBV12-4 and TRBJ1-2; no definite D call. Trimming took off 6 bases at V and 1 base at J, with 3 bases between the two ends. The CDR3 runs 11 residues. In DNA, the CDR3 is TGTGCCAGCAGCGTTAACTATGGCTACACCTTC. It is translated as CASSVNYGYTF.

The CDR3 DNA reads as TGTGCCAGCAGCCCGCACGGGACTAGCTCAGATACGCAGTATTTT. Its translation is CASSPHGTSSDTQYF. This chain links TRBV3-1 (or the pseudogene TRBV3-2) with TRBJ2-3, with 9 bases that match TRBD2. Germline trimming cut 4 bases from V and 4 bases from J; bases unmatched to any gene: 6. The V gene's germline CDR1 is LGHDT and CDR2 YNNKEL (reference sequence). This CDR3 has 15 residues.

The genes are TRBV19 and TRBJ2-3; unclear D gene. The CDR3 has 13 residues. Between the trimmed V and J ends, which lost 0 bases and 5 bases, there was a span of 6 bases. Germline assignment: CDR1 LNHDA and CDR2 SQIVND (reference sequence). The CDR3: CASSIEIEDTQYF. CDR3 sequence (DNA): TGTGCCAGTAGTATAGAAATAGAAGATACGCAGTATTTT.

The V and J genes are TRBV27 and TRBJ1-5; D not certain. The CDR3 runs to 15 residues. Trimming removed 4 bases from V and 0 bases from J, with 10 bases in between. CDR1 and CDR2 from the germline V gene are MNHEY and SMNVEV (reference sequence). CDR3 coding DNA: TGTGCCAGCAGTTGGACGGGGAATAGCAATCAGCCCCAGCATTTT. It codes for CASSWTGNSNQPQHF.

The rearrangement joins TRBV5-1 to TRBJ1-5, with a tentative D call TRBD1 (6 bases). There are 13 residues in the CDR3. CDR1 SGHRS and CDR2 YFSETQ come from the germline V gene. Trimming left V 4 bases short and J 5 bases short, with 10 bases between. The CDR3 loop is CASSVDSYQPQHF. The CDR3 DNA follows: TGCGCCAGCAGCGTGGACAGTTATCAGCCCCAGCATTTT.

The CDR3 spells CASAPGLYSYEQYF. The CDR3 nucleotides read TGTGCCAGCGCGCCGGGACTGTACTCCTACGAGCAGTACTTC. The chain is built from TRBV27 and TRBJ2-7; D may be TRBD2 (6 bases). Trimming took off 8 bases at V and 0 bases at J, with 14 bases between the two ends. The germline CDR1 and CDR2 sequences are MNHEY and SMNVEV (reference sequence). The CDR3 runs to 14 residues.

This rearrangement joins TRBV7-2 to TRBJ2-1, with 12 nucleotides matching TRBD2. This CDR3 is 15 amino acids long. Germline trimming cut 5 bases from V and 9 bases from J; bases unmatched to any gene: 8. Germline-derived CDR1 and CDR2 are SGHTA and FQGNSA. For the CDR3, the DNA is TGTGCCAGCAGCAAACCGGGACTAGCGGGCCTTGAGCAGTTCTTC. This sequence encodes CASSKPGLAGLEQFF.

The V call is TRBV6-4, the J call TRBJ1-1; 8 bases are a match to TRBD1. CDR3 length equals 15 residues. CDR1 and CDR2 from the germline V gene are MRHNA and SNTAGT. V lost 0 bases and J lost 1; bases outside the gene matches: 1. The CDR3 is CASSDSGQANTEAFF. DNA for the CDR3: TGTGCCAGCAGTGACTCGGGACAGGCGAACACTGAAGCTTTCTTT.

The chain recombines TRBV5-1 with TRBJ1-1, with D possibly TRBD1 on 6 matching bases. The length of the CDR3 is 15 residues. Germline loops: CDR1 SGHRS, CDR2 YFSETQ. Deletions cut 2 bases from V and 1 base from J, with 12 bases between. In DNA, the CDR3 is TGCGCCAGCAGCTTCACAGGGAATCGGAACACTGAAGCTTTCTTT. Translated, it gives CASSFTGNRNTEAFF.